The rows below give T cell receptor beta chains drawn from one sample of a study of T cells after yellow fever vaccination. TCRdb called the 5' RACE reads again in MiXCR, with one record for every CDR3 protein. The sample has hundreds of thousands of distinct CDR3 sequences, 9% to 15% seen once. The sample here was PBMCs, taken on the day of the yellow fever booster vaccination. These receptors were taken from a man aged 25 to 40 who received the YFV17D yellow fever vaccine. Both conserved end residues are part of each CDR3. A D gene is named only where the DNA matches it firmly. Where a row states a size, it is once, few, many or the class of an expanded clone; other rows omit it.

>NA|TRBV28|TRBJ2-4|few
CASSTTGPAKNIQYF
TGTGCCAGCAGCACCACAGGTCCCGCCAAAAACATTCAGTACTTC
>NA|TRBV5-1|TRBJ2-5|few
CASRSEETQYF
TGCGCCAGCAGGTCGGAAGAGACCCAGTACTTC
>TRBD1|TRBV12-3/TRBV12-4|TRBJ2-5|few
CASSVGTAEETQYF
TGTGCCAGCAGTGTCGGGACAGCAGAAGAGACCCAGTACTTC
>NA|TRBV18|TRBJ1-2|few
CASSPPGVGYGYTF
TGTGCCAGCTCACCCCCCGGGGTTGGCTATGGCTACACCTTC
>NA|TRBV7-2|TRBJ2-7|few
CASRWDPDPNYEQYF
TGTGCCAGCCGCTGGGACCCTGACCCAAACTACGAGCAGTACTTC
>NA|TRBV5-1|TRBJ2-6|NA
CASSLQDPGANVLTF
TGCGCCAGCAGCTTACAGGACCCCGGGGCCAACGTCCTGACTTTC
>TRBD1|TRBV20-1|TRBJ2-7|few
CSARDVMGQGSYEQYF
TGCAGTGCTAGAGATGTTATGGGACAGGGTTCCTACGAGCAGTACTTC
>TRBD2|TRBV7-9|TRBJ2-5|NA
CASSLWTSGPETQYF
TGTGCCAGCAGCTTATGGACTAGCGGACCAGAGACCCAGTACTTC
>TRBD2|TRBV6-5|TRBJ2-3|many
CASSYSGDTDTQYF
TGTGCCAGCAGTTACAGCGGGGACACAGATACGCAGTATTTT
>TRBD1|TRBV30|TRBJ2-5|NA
CAWSLWTGGETQYF
TGTGCCTGGAGTCTTTGGACAGGCGGAGAGACCCAGTACTTC
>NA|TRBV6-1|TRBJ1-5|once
CARPDRSNQPQHF
TGTGCCAGGCCCGATAGAAGCAATCAGCCCCAGCATTTT
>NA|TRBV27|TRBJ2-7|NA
CASSLAAGASSYEQYF
TGTGCCAGCAGTTTAGCGGCAGGGGCCAGCTCCTACGAGCAGTACTTC
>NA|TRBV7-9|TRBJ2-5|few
CASSLGARRETQYF
TGTGCCAGCAGCTTGGGCGCTAGACGGGAGACCCAGTACTTC
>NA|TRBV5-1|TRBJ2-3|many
CASSLRRGTDTQYF
TGCGCCAGCAGCTTGAGGCGGGGCACAGATACGCAGTATTTT
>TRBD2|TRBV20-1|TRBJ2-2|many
CSAPGLAGRGTGELFF
TGCAGTGCACCGGGACTAGCGGGTCGGGGAACCGGGGAGCTGTTTTTT
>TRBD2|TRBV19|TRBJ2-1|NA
CASSQGLGYNEQFF
TGTGCCAGTAGCCAGGGACTAGGTTACAATGAGCAGTTCTTC
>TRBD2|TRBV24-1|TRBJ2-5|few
CATSDPGTSRTQYF
TGTGCCACCAGTGACCCCGGGACTAGTCGGACCCAGTACTTC
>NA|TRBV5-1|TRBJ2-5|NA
CASREGGKETQYF
TGCGCCAGCAGGGAAGGAGGGAAAGAGACCCAGTACTTC
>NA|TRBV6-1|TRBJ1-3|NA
CASTAFSGNTIYF
TGTGCCAGCACGGCCTTCTCTGGAAACACCATATATTTT
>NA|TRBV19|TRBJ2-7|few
CASSIVFGGPYEQYF
TGTGCCAGTAGTATAGTATTCGGGGGCCCCTACGAGCAGTACTTC
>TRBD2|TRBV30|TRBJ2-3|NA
CAWSRGRVDTQYF
TGTGCCTGGAGTCGAGGGAGGGTAGATACGCAGTATTTT
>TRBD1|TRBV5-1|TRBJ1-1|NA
CASSFGDGGGNTEAFF
TGCGCCAGCAGCTTTGGAGATGGAGGGGGCAACACTGAAGCTTTCTTT
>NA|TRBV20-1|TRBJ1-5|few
CSASPGWGNQPQHF
TGCAGTGCTAGTCCAGGATGGGGGAATCAGCCCCAGCATTTT
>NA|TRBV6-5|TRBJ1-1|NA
CASSFNQGVTEAFF
TGTGCCAGCAGTTTTAATCAGGGTGTAACTGAAGCTTTCTTT
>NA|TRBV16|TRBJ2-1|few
CASSLSETGWGEQFF
TGTGCCAGCAGCCTAAGCGAAACCGGGTGGGGTGAGCAGTTCTTC
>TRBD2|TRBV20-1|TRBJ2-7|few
CSARVSSGGTYEQYF
TGCAGTGCTAGAGTATCTAGCGGGGGAACCTACGAGCAGTACTTC
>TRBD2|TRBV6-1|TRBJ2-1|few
CASSRPLAGSYNEQFF
TGTGCCAGCAGTCGTCCCCTAGCGGGCTCCTACAATGAGCAGTTCTTC
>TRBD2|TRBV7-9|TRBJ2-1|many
CASSLAGGGNEQFF
TGCGCCAGCAGCTTGGCCGGGGGGGGCAATGAGCAGTTCTTC
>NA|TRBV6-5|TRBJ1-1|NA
CASSYSWGRNTEAFF
TGTGCCAGCAGTTACTCATGGGGGAGGAACACTGAAGCTTTCTTT
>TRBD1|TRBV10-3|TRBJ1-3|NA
CAAIHGQGGDGNTIYF
TGTGCCGCCATTCACGGACAGGGAGGTGATGGAAACACCATATATTTT
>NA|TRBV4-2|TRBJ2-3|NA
CASSRPGHRTDTQYF
TGTGCCAGCAGCCGACCGGGACACCGCACAGATACGCAGTATTTT
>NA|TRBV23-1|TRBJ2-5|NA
CASSARGRLPEETQYF
TGCGCCAGCAGTGCTCGAGGCAGGCTACCAGAAGAGACCCAGTACTTC
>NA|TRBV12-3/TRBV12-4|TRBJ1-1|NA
CASSFTGGQTEAFF
TGTGCCAGCAGTTTTACGGGGGGTCAGACTGAAGCTTTCTTT
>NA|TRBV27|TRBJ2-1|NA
CASSLDPGLPYNEQFF
TGTGCCAGCAGTTTAGACCCGGGACTGCCCTACAATGAGCAGTTCTTC
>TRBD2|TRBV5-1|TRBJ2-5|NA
CASSLLNSGTSGRNQETQYF
TGCGCCAGCAGCTTACTAAACTCCGGGACTAGCGGACGCAATCAAGAGACCCAGTACTTC
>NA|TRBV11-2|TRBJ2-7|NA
CASSAQVRTIHEQYF
TGTGCCAGCAGCGCGCAGGTTAGAACGATCCACGAGCAGTACTTC
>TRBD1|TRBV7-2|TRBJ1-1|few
CASSNGQGNTEAFF
TGTGCCAGCAGCAACGGACAGGGGAACACTGAAGCTTTCTTT
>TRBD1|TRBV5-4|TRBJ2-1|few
CASSRTGGGYNEQFF
TGTGCCAGCAGCAGAACAGGGGGCGGTTACAATGAGCAGTTCTTC
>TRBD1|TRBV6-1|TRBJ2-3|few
CASSPGTGIFTDTQYF
TGTGCCAGCAGCCCCGGGACAGGGATTTTCACAGATACGCAGTATTTT
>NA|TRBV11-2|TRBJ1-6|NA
CASSAAQGVTNSPLHF
TGTGCCAGCAGCGCGGCACAGGGTGTAACTAATTCACCCCTCCACTTT
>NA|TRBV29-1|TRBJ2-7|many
CSVEVTDSYEQYF
TGCAGCGTTGAGGTTACGGATTCCTACGAGCAGTACTTC
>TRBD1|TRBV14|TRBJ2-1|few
CASSQEQGVVEQFF
TGTGCCAGCAGCCAAGAACAGGGGGTGGTTGAGCAGTTCTTC
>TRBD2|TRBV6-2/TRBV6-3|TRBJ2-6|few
CASLHFRGAGANVLTF
TGTGCCAGCCTTCACTTTCGGGGGGCTGGGGCCAACGTCCTGACTTTC
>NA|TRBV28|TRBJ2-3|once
CARKLSSTDTQYF
TGTGCCAGGAAGTTGAGTAGCACAGATACGCAGTATTTT
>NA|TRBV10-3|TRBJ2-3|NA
CAIQGGIADTQYF
TGTGCCATCCAGGGCGGCATCGCAGATACGCAGTATTTT
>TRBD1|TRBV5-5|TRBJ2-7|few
CASSPWPGTASYEQYF
TGTGCCAGCAGCCCTTGGCCCGGGACAGCGTCCTACGAGCAGTACTTC
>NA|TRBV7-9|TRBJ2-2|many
CASSLSPSDTGELFF
TGTGCCAGCAGCTTATCGCCTTCCGACACCGGGGAGCTGTTTTTT
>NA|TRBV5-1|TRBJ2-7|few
CASSLDEGRGFHKYF
TGCGCCAGCAGCTTGGACGAGGGGCGCGGGTTTCACAAGTACTTC
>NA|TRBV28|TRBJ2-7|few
CASSERPYEQYF
TGTGCCAGCAGTGAGAGACCCTACGAGCAGTACTTC